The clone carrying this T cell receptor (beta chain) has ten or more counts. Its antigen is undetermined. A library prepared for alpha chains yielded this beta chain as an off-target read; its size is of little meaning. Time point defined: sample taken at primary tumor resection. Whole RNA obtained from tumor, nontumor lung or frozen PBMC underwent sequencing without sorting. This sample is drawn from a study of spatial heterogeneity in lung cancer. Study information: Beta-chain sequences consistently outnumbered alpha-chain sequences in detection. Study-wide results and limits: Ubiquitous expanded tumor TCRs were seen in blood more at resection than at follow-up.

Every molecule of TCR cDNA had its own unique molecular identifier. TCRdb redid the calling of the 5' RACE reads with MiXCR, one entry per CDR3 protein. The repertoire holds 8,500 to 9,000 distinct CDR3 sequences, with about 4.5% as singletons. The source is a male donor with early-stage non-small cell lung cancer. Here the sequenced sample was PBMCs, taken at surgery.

The CDR3 region is CASSITGAGTEAFF. DNA for the CDR3: TGTGCCAGTAGTATTACAGGGGCGGGCACTGAAGCTTTCTTT. The J gene is TRBJ1-1, the V gene TRBV19; 7 nucleotides agree with TRBD1. In germline, CDR1 is LNHDA, CDR2 SQIVND (reference sequence). J gave up 4 bases and V 3 bases, and 5 bases lay outside the gene matches. This CDR3 has 14 residues.